The 28 T cell receptor beta chains reported below all come from one sample, sequenced in a study of T cell responses to AZD1222 COVID-19 vaccine. Libraries were prepared by immunoSEQ multiplex PCR; TCRdb keeps only in-frame clonotypes and omits some of them. The sample contains tens of thousands of clones, roughly 80% of which appear only once. Material: peripheral blood, obtained 28 days after the second AZD1222 dose. Every receptor here comes from an adult who received the AZD1222 COVID-19 vaccine.

The chain combines TRBV19 with TRBJ1-5; no definite D call. The CDR3 is 13 residues long. V was pared by 3 bases and J by 9 bases, with 12 bases between. Per germline, CDR1 LNHDA and CDR2 SQIVND (reference sequence). CDR3 protein: CASSIDGEGPQHF. CDR3 DNA: TGTGCCAGTAGTATTGACGGGGAAGGGCCCCAGCATTTT.

This chain uses TRBV29-1 with TRBJ1-1, with a tentative D call TRBD1 (6 bases). V was trimmed by 6 bases and J by 3 bases, leaving 14 bases between them. The CDR3 covers 13 residues. Germline V gives CDR1 SQVTM, CDR2 ANQGSEA. CDR3 residues: CSVGAGEDTEAFF. For the CDR3, the DNA is TGCAGCGTAGGAGCAGGGGAGGACACTGAAGCTTTCTTT.

DNA of the CDR3: TGTGCCATCAGTGAGTCGGGTCGGGCTACAGGATCACCCCTCCACTTT. Translating gives CAISESGRATGSPLHF. The V call is TRBV10-3, the J call TRBJ1-6; tentative D call: TRBD1 (5 bases). V dropped 0 bases and J dropped 10 bases, with 16 bases sitting between them. Per germline, CDR1 ENHRY and CDR2 SYGVKD. The CDR3 has 16 residues.

This chain links TRBV7-8 with TRBJ1-5, with D unclear. The CDR3 totals 14 residues. In germline, CDR1 is SGHVS, CDR2 FQNEAQ. Trimming removed 5 bases from V and 3 bases from J, with 11 bases in between. In DNA form, the CDR3 reads TGTGCCAGCAGCCTCGCTCCCCTCAATCAGCCCCAGCATTTT. Protein sequence: CASSLAPLNQPQHF.

The genes are TRBV5-1 and TRBJ1-6, with a possible D match to TRBD1 (5 bases). Trimming left V 4 bases short and J 10 bases short, with 15 bases between. CDR3 length: 14 amino acids. CDR1 SGHRS and CDR2 YFSETQ come from the germline V gene. For the CDR3, the DNA is TGCGCCAGCAGCGGACTTACGGGGGACTCACCCCTCCACTTT. Translation: CASSGLTGDSPLHF.

V gene TRBV10-2 combines with J gene TRBJ2-1, with D possibly being TRBD1 (6 bases). This CDR3 has 14 residues. Germline CDR1 is WSHSY and CDR2 is SAAADI. Deletions cut 4 bases from V and 2 bases from J, with 9 bases between. CDR3 coding DNA: TGCGCCAGCAGTGCACGACAGGCCTACAATGAGCAGTTCTTC. This codes for CASSARQAYNEQFF.

V is TRBV19 and J is TRBJ2-1; no definite D call. CDR1 LNHDA and CDR2 SQIVND come from the germline V gene (reference sequence). This CDR3 region has 15 residues. Deletions cut 4 bases from V and 2 bases from J, with 12 bases between. CDR3 bases: TGTGCCAGTAGTAGAGCAGAAACAGCCTACAATGAGCAGTTCTTC. It codes for CASSRAETAYNEQFF.

The V gene is TRBV12-3 or TRBV12-4, the J gene TRBJ2-1; a possible D gene is TRBD2 (6 bases). There are 12 residues in the CDR3. The germline V and J ends were trimmed by 1 base and 13 bases, with 11 bases remaining between them. The CDR3 bases are TGTGCCAGCAGTTTAGGGGCGGGGCTCCAGTTCTTC. Protein: CASSLGAGLQFF.

The rearrangement joins TRBV5-6 to TRBJ1-4, with 7 bases fitting TRBD1. Trimming at V came to 4 bases and at J to 8 bases, leaving 14 bases not matched to a gene. This CDR3 has 16 amino acids. CDR1 SGHDT and CDR2 YYEEEE come from the germline V gene. The CDR3, as DNA: TGTGCCAGCAGCCCTGGCGAGACAGGGATCGGGGAAAAACTGTTTTTT. Translating it yields CASSPGETGIGEKLFF. The full variable domain, with the rest looked up from reference TRBV5-6 and TRBJ1-4, is DAGVTQSPTHLIKTRGQQVTLRCSPKSGHDTVSWYQQALGQGPQFIFQYYEEEERQRGNFPDRFSGHQFPNYSSELNVNALLLGDSALYLCASSPGETGIGEKLFFGSGTQLSVL.

This clone was recorded only once. The CDR3 bases are TGCGCCAGCAGCTCCCGGGGGCAAAGTAATGAAAAACTGTTTTTT. As protein: CASSSRGQSNEKLFF. V usage is TRBV5-1 and J usage is TRBJ1-4; TRBD1 might be the D (6 bases). The germline gives CDR1 SGHRS, CDR2 YFSETQ. With 3 bases removed from V and 4 bases from J, the gap between germline ends came to 13 bases. This CDR3 is built from 15 residues.

The chain uses TRBV28 and TRBJ1-1; D is unresolved. The ends were cut back, 1 base at V and 0 bases at J, with 9 bases in the middle. Per germline, CDR1 MDHEN and CDR2 SYDVKM. The CDR3 is 15 amino acids. As DNA, the CDR3 is TGTGCCAGCAGTTTATTGTGGGGAATGAACACTGAAGCTTTCTTT. It specifies CASSLLWGMNTEAFF.

The V call is TRBV5-8, the J call TRBJ1-2; unclear D gene. The germline CDR1 and CDR2 sequences are SGHTS and YDEGEE. Trimming shortened V by 0 bases and J by 1 base, and 4 bases separated the two germline ends. The CDR3 extends over 13 amino acids. The DNA for the CDR3 is TGTGCCAGCAGCTTGGTTCTTAACTATGGCTACACCTTC. As protein: CASSLVLNYGYTF.

The rearrangement uses TRBV7-9 and TRBJ2-1; D gene unclear. The V end was cut by 1 base, the J end by 4 bases, with 11 bases between. The germline CDR1 and CDR2 sequences are SEHNR and FQNEAQ (reference sequence). This CDR3 spans 15 amino acids. This CDR3 is CASSLGRVGYNEQFF. Written as DNA, the CDR3 is TGTGCCAGCAGCTTAGGTCGAGTGGGATACAATGAGCAGTTCTTC.

V is TRBV28 and J is TRBJ1-6; D remains unclear. The germline V gene encodes CDR1 MDHEN and CDR2 SYDVKM. This CDR3 is built from 11 residues. Between the trimmed V and J ends, which lost 7 bases and 8 bases, there was a span of 6 bases. The CDR3 bases are TGTGCCAGCAAGAGGGATTCACCCCTCCACTTT. Residues: CASKRDSPLHF.

The chain joins TRBV7-2 to TRBJ1-4; D may be TRBD1 (6 bases). Between the trimmed V and J ends, which lost 3 bases and 8 bases, there was a span of 13 bases. The CDR3 runs 14 residues. Germline CDR1 reads SGHTA; CDR2 reads FQGNSA. CDR3 in amino acids: CASSFQGSWEKLFF. CDR3 nucleotide sequence: TGTGCCAGCAGCTTTCAGGGGTCGTGGGAAAAACTGTTTTTT.

The gene calls are TRBV28 and TRBJ1-2; possibly TRBD1 for D (5 bases). Trimming cost V 3 bases and J 8 bases, with 10 bases left between them. This CDR3 has 12 amino acids. Germline values: CDR1 MDHEN, CDR2 SYDVKM. The CDR3 protein is CASSLRGRGYTF. CDR3 sequence (DNA): TGTGCCAGCAGTTTGAGGGGAAGAGGCTACACCTTC.

J is TRBJ1-1 and V is TRBV7-2; tentative D call: TRBD1 (6 bases). V was shortened by 11 bases and J by 6 bases, with 19 bases between the two germline ends. Germline values: CDR1 SGHTA, CDR2 FQGNSA. There are 13 residues in the CDR3. CDR3 sequence (DNA): TGTGCCCTAAGGGGGGAATATCTTGCTGAAGCTTTCTTT. Residues: CALRGEYLAEAFF.

The chain employs TRBV6-5 and TRBJ1-1; no clear D gene. The CDR3 has 13 amino acids. Germline loops: CDR1 MNHEY, CDR2 SVGAGI. V lost 5 bases, J lost 7 bases, and 14 bases lay in between. CDR3 residues: CASSQTRHLEAFF. CDR3 nucleotide sequence: TGTGCCAGCAGTCAGACCAGACATCTTGAAGCTTTCTTT.

This clone occurred once. The rearrangement links TRBV10-2 to TRBJ1-5; D is perhaps TRBD1 (5 bases). The CDR3 runs to 14 residues. Germline V lookup: CDR1 WSHSY, CDR2 SAAADI. V was trimmed by 6 bases and J by 5 bases, leaving 14 bases between them. The CDR3 DNA is TGCGCCAGCAGCCCGTCCTCCAGGGATCAGCCCCAGCATTTT. As protein: CASSPSSRDQPQHF.

The V and J genes are TRBV7-6 and TRBJ1-5; 8 bases agree with TRBD1. The germline V gene encodes CDR1 SGHVS and CDR2 FNYEAQ. The CDR3 sequence is 14 residues long. Trimming at V came to 5 bases and at J to 1 base, leaving 1 base not matched to a gene. The CDR3 coding sequence is TGTGCCAGCAGCCGGACAGGGAGCAATCAGCCCCAGCATTTT. Amino acids: CASSRTGSNQPQHF.

The chain is built from TRBV25-1 and TRBJ1-6; 9 bases fit TRBD1. V was clipped by 1 base and J by 7 bases; unmatched bases: 5. Germline CDR1 reads MGHDK; CDR2 reads SYGVNS. The CDR3 is 16 residues long. DNA for the CDR3: TGTGCCAGCAGTGAATCCCGGACAGGGGCAAATTCACCCCTCCACTTT. Amino acids: CASSESRTGANSPLHF.

V usage is TRBV2 and J usage is TRBJ1-5; D gene uncertain. Trimming left V 7 bases short and J 0 bases short, with 16 bases between. Looked up from germline, CDR1 is SNHLY and CDR2 is FYNNEI. The CDR3 contains 16 residues. The CDR3 DNA reads as TGTGCCAGCACTCTCGGAGGGATTAATAGCAATCAGCCCCAGCATTTT. This gives the protein CASTLGGINSNQPQHF.

This chain uses TRBV4-3 with TRBJ2-3; D uncertain. Germline CDR1 is LGHNA and CDR2 is YSLEER. The CDR3 runs to 15 residues. Trimming removed 0 bases from V and 2 bases from J, with 9 bases in between. CDR3 nucleotides: TGCGCCAGCAGCCAAGATCGGCCTGCCACAGATACGCAGTATTTT. Translated: CASSQDRPATDTQYF.

This clone was seen just once. The chain joins TRBV24-1 to TRBJ2-7, with a tentative D call TRBD2 (6 bases). The CDR3 is 12 amino acids. Deletions cut 5 bases from V and 6 bases from J, with 10 bases between. Germline V lookup: CDR1 KGHDR, CDR2 SFDVKD. The CDR3, as DNA: TGTGCCACCAGTGTGCGGGATGGCGAGCAGTACTTC. Translated: CATSVRDGEQYF.

The V gene is TRBV3-1 (or the pseudogene TRBV3-2), the J gene TRBJ2-3; TRBD2 agrees at 14 bases. The CDR3 loop spans 16 amino acids. CDR1 LGHDT and CDR2 YNNKEL come from the germline V gene (reference sequence). V gave up 5 bases and J gave up 14 bases; unmatched junction bases: 15. The CDR3 region is CASSASSRGTSGGPYF. CDR3 DNA sequence: TGTGCCAGCAGCGCCTCCTCTCGCGGGACTAGCGGGGGACCGTATTTT.

The chain uses TRBV7-2 and TRBJ1-2; D call uncertain. The ends were cut back, 5 bases at V and 6 bases at J, with 16 bases in the middle. The CDR3 loop spans 14 amino acids. Germline lookup yields CDR1 SGHTA and CDR2 FQGNSA. CDR3: CASSPSATRDGYTF. The CDR3 nucleotides are TGTGCCAGCAGCCCTTCCGCCACAAGAGATGGCTACACCTTC.

Concerning this clone itself: The junction differs from germline at one of its ends, possibly a read error. The chain couples TRBV2 to TRBJ1-2, with TRBD1 identical over 10 bases. This CDR3 is 11 amino acids long. From germline, CDR1 is SNHLY and CDR2 FYNNEI. The CDR3 DNA reads as TGTGCCAGCAGTGGCGGGACAGGGGACCGTTTC. It encodes CASSGGTGDRF.

The chain uses TRBV7-9 and TRBJ1-4, with TRBD1 matching over 7 bases. Germline values: CDR1 SEHNR, CDR2 FQNEAQ (reference sequence). This CDR3 comprises 15 residues. The V gene end was trimmed by 5 bases and the J gene end by 2 bases; junction bases not matched to a gene: 5. CDR3 region: CASSLGTETNEKLFF. The CDR3, as DNA: TGTGCCAGCAGCCTCGGGACAGAGACTAATGAAAAACTGTTTTTT.